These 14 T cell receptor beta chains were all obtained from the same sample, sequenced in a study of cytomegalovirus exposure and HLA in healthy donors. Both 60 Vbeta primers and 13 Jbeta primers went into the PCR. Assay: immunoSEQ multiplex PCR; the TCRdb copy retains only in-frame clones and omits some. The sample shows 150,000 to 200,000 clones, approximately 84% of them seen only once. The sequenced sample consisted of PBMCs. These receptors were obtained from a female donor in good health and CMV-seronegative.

The CDR3 here is CASRPWTGNEQFF. The DNA of the CDR3 is TGTGCCAGCAGGCCTTGGACGGGGAATGAGCAGTTCTTC. The genes are TRBV6-1 and TRBJ2-1; TRBD2 is a possible D gene (5 bases). Germline V gene data show CDR1 as MNHNS and CDR2 as SASEGT. The CDR3 consists of 13 residues. The V and J ends lost 6 bases and 7 bases respectively, with 13 bases between them.

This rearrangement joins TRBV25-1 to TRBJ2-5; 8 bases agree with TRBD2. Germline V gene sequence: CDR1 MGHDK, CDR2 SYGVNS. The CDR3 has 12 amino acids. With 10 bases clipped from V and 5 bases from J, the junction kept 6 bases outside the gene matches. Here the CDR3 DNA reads TGTGCCACCGGGGGGGGTTCTGAGACCCAGTACTTC. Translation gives CATGGGSETQYF.

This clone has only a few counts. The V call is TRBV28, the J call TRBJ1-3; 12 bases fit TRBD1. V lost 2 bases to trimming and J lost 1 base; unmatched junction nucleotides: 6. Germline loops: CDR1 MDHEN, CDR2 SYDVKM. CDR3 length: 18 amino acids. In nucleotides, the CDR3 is TGTGCCAGCAGTTTAAAGACGGGACAGGGGGCATCTGGAAACACCATATATTTT. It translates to CASSLKTGQGASGNTIYF.

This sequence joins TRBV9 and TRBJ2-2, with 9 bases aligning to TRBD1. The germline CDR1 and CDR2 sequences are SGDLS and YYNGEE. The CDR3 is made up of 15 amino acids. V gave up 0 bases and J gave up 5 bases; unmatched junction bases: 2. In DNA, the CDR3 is TGTGCCAGCAGCGTAGTAGGGACAGGGACCGGGGAGCTGTTTTTT. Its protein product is CASSVVGTGTGELFF.

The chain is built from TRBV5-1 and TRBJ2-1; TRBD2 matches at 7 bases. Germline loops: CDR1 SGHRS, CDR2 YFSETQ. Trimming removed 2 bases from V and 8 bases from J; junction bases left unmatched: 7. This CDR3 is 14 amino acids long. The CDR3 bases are TGCGCCAGCAGCTTAGGGGACTATCTTGATGAGCAGTTCTTC. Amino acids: CASSLGDYLDEQFF.

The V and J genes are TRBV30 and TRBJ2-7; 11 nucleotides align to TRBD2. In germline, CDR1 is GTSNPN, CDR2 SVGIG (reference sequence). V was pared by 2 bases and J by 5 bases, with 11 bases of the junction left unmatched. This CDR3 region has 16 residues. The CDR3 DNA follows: TGTGCCTGGAGTCGCGGACTAGCGGGCCCTCAGGACGAGCAGTACTTC. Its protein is CAWSRGLAGPQDEQYF.

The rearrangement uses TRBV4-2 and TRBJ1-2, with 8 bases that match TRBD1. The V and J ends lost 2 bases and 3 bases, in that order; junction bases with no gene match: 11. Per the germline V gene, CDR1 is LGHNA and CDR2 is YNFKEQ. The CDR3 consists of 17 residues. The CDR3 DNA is TGTGCCAGCAGCCAAACCGAACGGACAGGGTCGGACTATGGCTACACCTTC. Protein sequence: CASSQTERTGSDYGYTF.

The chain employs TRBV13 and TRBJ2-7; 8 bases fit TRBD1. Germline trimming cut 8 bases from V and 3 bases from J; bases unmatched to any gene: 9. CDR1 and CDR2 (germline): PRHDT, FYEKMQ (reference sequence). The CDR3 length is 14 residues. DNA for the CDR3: TGTGCCAGCTGGCGTCGGGGACAGGACTACGAGCAGTACTTC. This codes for CASWRRGQDYEQYF.

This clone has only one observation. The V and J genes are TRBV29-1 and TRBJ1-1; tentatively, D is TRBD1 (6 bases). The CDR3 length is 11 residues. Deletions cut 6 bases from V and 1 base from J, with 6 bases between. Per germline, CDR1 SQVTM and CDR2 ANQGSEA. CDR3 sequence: CSVDRNTEAFF. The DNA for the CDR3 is TGCAGCGTGGACAGGAACACTGAAGCTTTCTTT. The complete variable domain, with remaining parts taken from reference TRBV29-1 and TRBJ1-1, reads SAVISQKPSRDICQRGTSLTIQCQVDSQVTMMFWYRQQPGQSLTLIATANQGSEATYESGFVIDKFPISRPNLTFSTLTVSNMSPEDSSIYLCSVDRNTEAFFGQGTRLTVV.

CDR3 in amino acids: CASSPEAAQGEQYF. In DNA, the CDR3 is TGTGCCAGCAGTCCCGAAGCGGCACAGGGGGAGCAGTACTTC. The rearrangement uses TRBV7-6 and TRBJ2-7, with 7 nucleotides matching TRBD1. Germline V gene sequence: CDR1 SGHVS, CDR2 FNYEAQ. Germline trimming cut 6 bases from V and 7 bases from J; bases unmatched to any gene: 12. The CDR3 totals 14 residues.

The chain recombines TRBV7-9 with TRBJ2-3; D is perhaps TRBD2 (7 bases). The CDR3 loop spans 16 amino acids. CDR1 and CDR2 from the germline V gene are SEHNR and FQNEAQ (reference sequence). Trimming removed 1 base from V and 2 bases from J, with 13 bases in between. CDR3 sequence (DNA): TGTGCCAGCAGCTTAGTGGTCGGGGGGCTCACAGATACGCAGTATTTT. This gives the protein CASSLVVGGLTDTQYF.

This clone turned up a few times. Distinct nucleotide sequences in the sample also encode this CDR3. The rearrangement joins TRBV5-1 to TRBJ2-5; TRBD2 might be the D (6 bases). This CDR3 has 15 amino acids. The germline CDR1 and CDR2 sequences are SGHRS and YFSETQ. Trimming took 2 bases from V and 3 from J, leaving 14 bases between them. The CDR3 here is CASSLAGTQEETQYF. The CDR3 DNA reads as TGCGCCAGCAGCTTAGCGGGTACGCAAGAAGAGACCCAGTACTTC.

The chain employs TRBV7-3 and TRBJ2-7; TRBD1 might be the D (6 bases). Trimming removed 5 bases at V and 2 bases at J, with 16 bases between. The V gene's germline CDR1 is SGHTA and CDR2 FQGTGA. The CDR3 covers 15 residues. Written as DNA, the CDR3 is TGTGCCAGCAGCCTTTCGGACAGCTTTCCCTACGAGCAGTACTTC. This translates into CASSLSDSFPYEQYF.

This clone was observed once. The CDR3 region is CASSSGGSNQPQHF. CDR3 bases: TGTGCCAGCAGTAGCGGTGGGAGCAATCAGCCCCAGCATTTT. The V call is TRBV28, the J call TRBJ1-5; D unclear. Deletions cut 5 bases from V and 1 base from J, with 9 bases between. The CDR3 consists of 14 residues. Germline V gene sequence: CDR1 MDHEN, CDR2 SYDVKM. The full variable domain, completed using reference TRBV28 and TRBJ1-5, is DVKVTQSSRYLVKRTGEKVFLECVQDMDHENMFWYRQDPGLGLRLIYFSYDVKMKEKGDIPEGYSVSREKKERFSLILESASTNQTSMYLCASSSGGSNQPQHFGDGTRLSIL.